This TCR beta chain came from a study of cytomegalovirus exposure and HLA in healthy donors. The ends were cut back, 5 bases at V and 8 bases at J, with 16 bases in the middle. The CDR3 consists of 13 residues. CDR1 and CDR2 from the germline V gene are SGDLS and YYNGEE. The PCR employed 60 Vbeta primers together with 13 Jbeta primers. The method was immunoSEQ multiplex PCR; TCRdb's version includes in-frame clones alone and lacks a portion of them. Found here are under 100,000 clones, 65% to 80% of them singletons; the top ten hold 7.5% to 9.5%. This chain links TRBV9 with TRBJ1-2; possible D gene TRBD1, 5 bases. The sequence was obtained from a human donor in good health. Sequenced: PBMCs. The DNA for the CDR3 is TGTGCCAGCAGAGGGGACTCTCTTGGGGGCTACACCTTC. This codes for CASRGDSLGGYTF.